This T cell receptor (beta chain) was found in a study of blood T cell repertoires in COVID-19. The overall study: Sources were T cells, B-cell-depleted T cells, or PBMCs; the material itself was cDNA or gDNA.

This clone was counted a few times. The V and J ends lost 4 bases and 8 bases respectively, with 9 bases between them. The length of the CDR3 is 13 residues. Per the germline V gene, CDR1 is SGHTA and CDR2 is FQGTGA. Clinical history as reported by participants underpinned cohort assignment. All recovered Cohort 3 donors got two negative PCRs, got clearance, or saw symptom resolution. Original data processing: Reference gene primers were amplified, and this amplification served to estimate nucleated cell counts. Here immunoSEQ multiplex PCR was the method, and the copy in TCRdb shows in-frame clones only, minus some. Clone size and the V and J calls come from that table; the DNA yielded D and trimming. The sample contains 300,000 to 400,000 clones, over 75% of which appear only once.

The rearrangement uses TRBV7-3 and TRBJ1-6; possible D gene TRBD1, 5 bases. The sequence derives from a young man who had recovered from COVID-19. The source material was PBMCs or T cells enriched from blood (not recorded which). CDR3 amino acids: CASSSSTDSPLHF. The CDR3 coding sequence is TGTGCCAGCAGCTCTTCGACAGATTCACCCCTCCACTTT.